The present TCR beta chain was sequenced within a study of T cells expressing NK-cell markers. Study-level points and caveats: NKG2C+ dominant clonotype frequencies in 6 or 7 donors were about 1.0-8% of CD8+ T cells.

TCRdb reanalyzed the 5' RACE reads and collapses them to one entry per CDR3 protein, without DNA. The sample is made up of about 160,000 distinct CDR3 sequences, and the top ten hold 20% to 25% of it. To note about this clonotype: The antigen remains unidentified.

The receptor was isolated from a man aged 18 to 69 in good health. The sample comprised blood T cells: a sorted CD56 or NKG2C T cell subset, CD4+ or CD8+ T cells, or bulk PBMC T cells (not recorded which).

CDR3 residues: CASSAAGTVYEQYF. The J gene is TRBJ2-7, the V gene TRBV5-8; the TCRdb call, TRBD1, lacks DNA for checking. This CDR3 is 14 amino acids long. Germline V gene sequence: CDR1 SGHTS, CDR2 YDEGEE.